The 7 T cell receptor beta chains reported below all come from one sample, sequenced in a study of blood T cell repertoires in COVID-19. Profiled with immunoSEQ multiplex PCR; TCRdb holds only in-frame clones, not every one. The sample has more than 200,000 clones; nearly 90% are singletons. Sample: peripheral blood. The receptors originated from a man aged 18-30 years with active or convalescent COVID-19.

The V call is TRBV19, the J call TRBJ1-2; possibly TRBD1 for D (5 bases). V was trimmed by 7 bases and J by 5 bases, leaving 14 bases between them. Looked up from germline, CDR1 is LNHDA and CDR2 is SQIVND (reference sequence). This CDR3 is built from 13 residues. The CDR3 spells CASTLGAGYGYTF. The CDR3 DNA follows: TGTGCCAGTACTTTAGGGGCTGGTTATGGCTACACCTTC.

The chain carries TRBV9 and TRBJ2-6; no definite D call. V lost 1 base to trimming and J lost 1 base, with 6 bases between them. The CDR3 contains 15 residues. Germline assignment: CDR1 SGDLS and CDR2 YYNGEE. CDR3 amino acids: CASSVIPSGANVLTF. The CDR3 nucleotides are TGTGCCAGCAGCGTAATCCCATCTGGGGCCAACGTCCTGACTTTC.

This rearrangement joins TRBV7-6 to TRBJ1-1, with TRBD1 matching over 8 bases. The CDR3 runs 14 residues. Germline V gene sequence: CDR1 SGHVS, CDR2 FNYEAQ. The ends lost 4 bases at V and 2 bases at J; junction bases unmatched: 3. As DNA, the CDR3 is TGTGCCAGCAGCTCAGGGGGCATCAACACTGAAGCTTTCTTT. Translating gives CASSSGGINTEAFF. The variable domain in full, completed from reference TRBV7-6 and TRBJ1-1, reads GAGVSQSPRYKVTKRGQDVALRCDPISGHVSLYWYRQALGQGPEFLTYFNYEAQQDKSGLPNDRFSAERPEGSISTLTIQRTEQRDSAMYRCASSSGGINTEAFFGQGTRLTVV.

The chain is built from TRBV7-2 and TRBJ1-4; TRBD1 agrees at 7 bases. Germline assignment: CDR1 SGHTA and CDR2 FQGNSA. The CDR3 is made up of 14 amino acids. Losses at the gene ends were 4 bases for V and 4 bases for J; bases not matched to a gene: 3. The CDR3 here is CASSSRDSNEKLFF. The CDR3 coding sequence is TGTGCCAGCAGCTCCCGGGACAGTAATGAAAAACTGTTTTTT.

The V call is TRBV7-9, the J call TRBJ1-5; D might be TRBD1 (6 bases). Germline values: CDR1 SEHNR, CDR2 FQNEAQ (reference sequence). The V gene lost 2 bases and the J gene lost 3 bases, with 8 bases spanning the gap. This CDR3 is built from 14 residues. The CDR3 sequence: CASSLPGANQPQHF. The CDR3, as DNA: TGTGCCAGCAGCTTACCAGGGGCCAATCAGCCCCAGCATTTT.

This clone was counted once. This chain joins TRBV5-6 and TRBJ2-4, with D perhaps matching TRBD1 (5 bases). The CDR3 extends over 14 amino acids. V was pared by 4 bases and J by 4 bases, with 12 bases between. The V gene's germline CDR1 is SGHDT and CDR2 YYEEEE. CDR3 sequence reads: CASSPPDIKNIQYF. CDR3 in DNA: TGTGCCAGCAGCCCCCCGGACATAAAAAACATTCAGTACTTC.

This chain uses TRBV2 with TRBJ1-5; tentative D call: TRBD1 (6 bases). In germline, CDR1 is SNHLY, CDR2 FYNNEI. Trimming removed 6 bases at V and 9 bases at J, with 21 bases between. This CDR3 is 15 amino acids long. The CDR3 DNA reads TGTGCCAGCAGCCAAATTGACCGGGGGGCGGGGCCCCAGCATTTT. It encodes CASSQIDRGAGPQHF.